The T cell receptor beta chain described here comes from a study of T cell changes during pregnancy in multiple sclerosis. Some clones are missing from TCRdb's copy, which holds only in-frame ones; the method was immunoSEQ multiplex PCR. The data show fewer than 55,000 clones, 88% seen once. Germline CDR1 reads LGHNA; CDR2 reads YNFKEQ. The CDR3 extends over 19 amino acids. With 0 bases clipped from V and 5 bases from J, the junction kept 13 bases outside the gene matches. The input for sequencing was CD8+ T cells from peripheral blood mononuclear cells, taken after pregnancy. The sequence was collected from a female donor in good health, enrolled as a control in a pregnancy study. The genes are TRBV4-2 and TRBJ2-1, with TRBD2 matching over 10 bases. The CDR3 region is CASSQEGLPAGGPDNEQFF. As DNA, the CDR3 is TGTGCCAGCAGCCAAGAAGGGCTCCCAGCGGGGGGGCCGGACAATGAGCAGTTCTTC.